This T cell receptor beta chain was sequenced in a study of radiation and T cells in renal cell carcinoma. The overall study: Nephrectomy followed 15 Gy stereotactic body radiation by 4 weeks. Study observations and caveats: From baseline, blood top tumor clonotypes peaked at 2 weeks post-radiation. Pretreatment tumor biopsies were lacking, so baseline clonotypes are unknown.

As to time point: baseline pretreatment blood. Treatment in this sample: 15 Gy SBRT to primary tumor, nephrectomy 4 weeks later. Radiation-treated patients gave blood at baseline, week 2 and week 4. The V gene end was trimmed by 5 bases and the J gene end by 7 bases; junction bases not matched to a gene: 4. The CDR3 spans 13 residues. Germline loops: CDR1 SGHVS, CDR2 FQNEAQ. The data were produced by immunoSEQ multiplex PCR, yet TCRdb's version contains in-frame clones alone and is incomplete. Of 94,000 or so clones detected, over 75% appear once; the ten largest clones hold 5% to 8%. With respect to this clone: As yet, its antigen is unknown.

This specimen consisted of blood, obtained from a patient whose treatment included radiotherapy and nephrectomy. The TCR sequence derives from a man aged 55 to 70 with renal cell carcinoma. V is TRBV7-8 and J is TRBJ1-2, with 10 nucleotides matching TRBD1. CDR3: CASSPRTGGGYTF. CDR3 sequence (DNA): TGTGCCAGCAGCCCCCGGACAGGGGGTGGCTACACCTTC.